The sequence of this TCR beta chain was determined in a study of cytomegalovirus exposure and HLA in healthy donors. Overall study: A data release that came early held tens of millions of unique TCRs from HLA-typed donors. Study-wide findings and caveats: Sequences of the TCR beta chain were said to predict the HLA-A and HLA-B alleles of most subjects accurately. A list of 150 or so TCR beta chains associated with cytomegalovirus was given. Association of a missense DCLRE1C variant with TCR beta V- and J-gene trimming was reported in a later analysis.

PCR involved 60 Vbeta and 13 Jbeta primers. Assay: immunoSEQ multiplex PCR; the TCRdb copy retains only in-frame clones and omits some. With roughly 51,000 clones in the sample, the ten largest clones hold over 2%. Remarks on this clone: Its antigen is undetermined.

The specimen sequenced was PBMCs. The TCR was taken from a middle-aged woman in good health and CMV-seronegative.

Here the CDR3 reads CAISRGGASTDTQYF. The CDR3 DNA follows: TGTGCCATCAGTCGTGGAGGGGCTAGCACAGATACGCAGTATTTT. V is TRBV10-3 and J is TRBJ2-3, with TRBD2 as a possible D gene (6 bases). Germline V lookup: CDR1 ENHRY, CDR2 SYGVKD. The CDR3 sequence is 15 residues long. V lost 5 bases, J lost 0 bases, and 12 bases lay in between.